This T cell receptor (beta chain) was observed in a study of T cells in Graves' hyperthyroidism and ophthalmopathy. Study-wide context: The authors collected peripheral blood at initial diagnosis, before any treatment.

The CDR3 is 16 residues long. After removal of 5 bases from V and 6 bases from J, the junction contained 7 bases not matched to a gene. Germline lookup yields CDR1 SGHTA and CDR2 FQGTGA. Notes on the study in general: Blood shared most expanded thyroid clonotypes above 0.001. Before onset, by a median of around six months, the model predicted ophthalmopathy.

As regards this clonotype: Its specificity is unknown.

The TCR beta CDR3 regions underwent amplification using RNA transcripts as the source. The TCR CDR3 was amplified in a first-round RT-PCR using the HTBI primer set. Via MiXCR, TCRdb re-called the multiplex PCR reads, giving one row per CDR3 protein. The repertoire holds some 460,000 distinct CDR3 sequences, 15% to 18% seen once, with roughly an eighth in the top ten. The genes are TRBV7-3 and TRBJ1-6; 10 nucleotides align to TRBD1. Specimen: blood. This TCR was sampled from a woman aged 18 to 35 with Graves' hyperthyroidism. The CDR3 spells CASSATGTGVNSPLHF. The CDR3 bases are TGTGCCAGCAGCGCCACGGGGACAGGGGTTAATTCACCCCTCCACTTT.